The clone carrying this T cell receptor beta chain is a singleton in its sample. What it binds is unknown. This entry belongs to a study of T cell responses to AZD1222 COVID-19 vaccine. Sequencing used immunoSEQ multiplex PCR; TCRdb keeps in-frame clones, though not all of them. The data hold about 130,000 clones, with around nine tenths observed a single time. Overall study findings and caveats: Nearly half of unique spike-specific TCRs reportedly avoided B.1.351 and B.1.1.7 mutated regions. Repertoires were obtained solely post-peak T cell response. Just a handful of AZD1222 recipients were seropositive at baseline.

V was pared by 4 bases and J by 7 bases, with 17 bases between. There are 13 residues in the CDR3. The germline V gene encodes CDR1 GTSNPN and CDR2 SVGIG (reference sequence). The sample was peripheral blood, taken 28 days after the second AZD1222 dose. This clonotype was sampled from an adult who received the AZD1222 COVID-19 vaccine. The rearrangement uses TRBV30 and TRBJ2-7; D gene unclear. CDR3 region: CAWMGFTLREQYF. The CDR3 coding sequence is TGTGCCTGGATGGGATTCACGTTGAGGGAGCAGTACTTC.